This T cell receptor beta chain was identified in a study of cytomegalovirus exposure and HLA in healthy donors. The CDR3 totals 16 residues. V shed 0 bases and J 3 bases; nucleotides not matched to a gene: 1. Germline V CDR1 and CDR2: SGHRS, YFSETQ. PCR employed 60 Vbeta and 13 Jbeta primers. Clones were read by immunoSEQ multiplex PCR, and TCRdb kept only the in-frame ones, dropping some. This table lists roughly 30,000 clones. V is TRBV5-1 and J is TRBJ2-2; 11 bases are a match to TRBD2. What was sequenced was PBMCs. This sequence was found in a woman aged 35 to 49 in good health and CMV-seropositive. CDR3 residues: CASSLELAGDTGELFF. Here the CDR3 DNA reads TGCGCCAGCAGCTTGGAACTAGCGGGAGACACCGGGGAGCTGTTTTTT.